This entry describes one T cell receptor beta chain. The sample has other DNA sequences that encode this CDR3 too. The germline V gene has CDR1 ENHRY and CDR2 SYGVKD. The CDR3 is made up of 14 amino acids. V dropped 4 bases and J dropped 0 bases, with 8 bases sitting between them. The sample is drawn from a study of blood T cell repertoires in COVID-19. Only in-frame clones appear in the TCRdb table, and some are missing; sequencing was by immunoSEQ multiplex PCR. The sample contains 150,000 or so clones, about 82% of which appear only once. The rearrangement uses TRBV10-3 and TRBJ2-3; D call uncertain. The source material was peripheral blood. This receptor was taken from a middle-aged man with active or convalescent COVID-19. CDR3 residues: CAISVAGSTDTQYF. CDR3 coding DNA: TGTGCCATCAGTGTGGCAGGAAGCACAGATACGCAGTATTTT.